Included here is one T cell receptor beta chain sequence, with context. The data derive from a study of blood T cell repertoires in COVID-19. Only in-frame clones appear in the TCRdb table, and some are missing; sequencing was by immunoSEQ multiplex PCR. This table holds about 210,000 clones, 81% found once. Trimming removed 1 base at V and 8 bases at J, with 17 bases between. The CDR3 covers 15 residues. Germline V gene sequence: CDR1 LGHNA, CDR2 YNFKEQ. The participants were between roughly 18 and 100 years old and came from under 25 US areas. Participants were placed into cohorts based on the clinical history they reported.

This TCR derives from a woman in her forties or fifties with acute COVID-19. The sample taken for sequencing was PBMCs or T cells enriched from blood (not recorded which). This chain connects TRBV4-2 to TRBJ1-2; possible D gene TRBD1, 5 bases. CDR3 sequence reads: CASSQGSGALEGYTF. As DNA, the CDR3 is TGTGCCAGCAGCCAAGGGTCTGGGGCCCTCGAGGGCTACACCTTC.